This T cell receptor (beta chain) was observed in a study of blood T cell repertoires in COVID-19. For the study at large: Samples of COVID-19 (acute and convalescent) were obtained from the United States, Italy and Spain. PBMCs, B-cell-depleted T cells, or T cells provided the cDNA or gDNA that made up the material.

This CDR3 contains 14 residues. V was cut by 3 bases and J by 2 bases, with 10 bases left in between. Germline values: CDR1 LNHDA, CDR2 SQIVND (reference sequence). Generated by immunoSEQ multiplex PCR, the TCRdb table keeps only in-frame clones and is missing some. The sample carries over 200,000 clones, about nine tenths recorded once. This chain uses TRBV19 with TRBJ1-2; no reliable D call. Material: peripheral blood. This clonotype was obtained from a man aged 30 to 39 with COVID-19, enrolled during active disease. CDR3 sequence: CASSMVGQNYGYTF. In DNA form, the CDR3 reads TGTGCCAGTAGTATGGTTGGTCAGAACTATGGCTACACCTTC.